This entry features one T cell receptor (beta chain) sequence. Sequencing was performed with immunoSEQ multiplex PCR; in TCRdb, only in-frame clones are kept and a portion is missing. Of some 2,100,000 clones in the sample, 90% to 97% were seen once. The data originate from a study of shared clonotypes between healthy human individuals. The CDR3 spans 14 residues. Trimming stripped 5 bases from V and 6 bases from J, with 16 bases between. The V gene's germline CDR1 is MDHEN and CDR2 SYDVKM. Sequencing was performed on naive CD4+ T cells sorted from blood. Subset noted: CD45RA+ positively selected. The source of this sequence is a young man in good health. The chain uses TRBV28 and TRBJ2-5; D unresolved. The CDR3 DNA follows: TGTGCCAGCAGTACCCATATGGAAGCCAAGACCCAGTACTTC. It translates to CASSTHMEAKTQYF.